This T cell receptor beta chain was profiled in a study of PD-1 blockade in classical Hodgkin lymphoma. Findings of the study overall: The study found that TCR diversity rose significantly by C4D1 in CD4+ but not CD8+ cells. Before treatment, TCR diversity in newly diagnosed patients was reportedly lower than in healthy donors.

All trial patients relapsed after autologous stem cell transplantation. As to this clone: Its antigen is undetermined.

Looked up from germline, CDR1 is KGHSH and CDR2 is LQKENI. The CDR3 sequence is 17 residues long. V shed 4 bases and J 5 bases; nucleotides not matched to a gene: 7. The repertoire was sequenced with immunoSEQ multiplex PCR; TCRdb's copy has only in-frame clones and lacks some. The table has about 110,000 clones, nearly 90% seen once. The chain recombines TRBV18 with TRBJ2-2, with 13 bases fitting TRBD2. This specimen was peripheral blood mononuclear cells (PBMCs), taken before the second cycle of nivolumab. The origin of this receptor is a human donor with classical Hodgkin lymphoma. The CDR3 loop is CASSQLGLAGATGELFF. For the CDR3, the DNA is TGTGCCAGCTCACAACTCGGACTAGCGGGAGCAACCGGGGAGCTGTTTTTT.